This T cell receptor (beta chain) emerged from a study of T cell responses to AZD1222 COVID-19 vaccine (dated by TCRdb to the early 2020s). Regarding the research as a whole: A total of 240 or so trial participants underwent TCR sequencing, of whom about 200 had received two doses of AZD1222 and 26 had received two doses of the MenACWY control vaccine. Enrollment into the trials was organized by age into subgroups of 18-55, 56-69 and 70-plus years, and those subgroups contained roughly 150, 30 and 60 TCR-sequenced participants, respectively. Points the paper makes about the study in general: In the small 56-69-year group, the increase in depth fell short of significance, most likely because of low power. Epitopes outside the regions mutated in the B.1.351 and B.1.1.7 variants were reportedly recognized by nearly half of the unique spike-specific TCRs. Participants were mostly white British, with more females than males. The authors suggested clonal diversity may have been underestimated. After two AZD1222 doses, both the breadth and the depth of spike-specific TCRs were significantly higher than at day 0 and than in MenACWY recipients. Because no samples from the day 14 peak response were available, repertoires could be characterized only after the peak T cell response. Conclusions about previously exposed vaccinees are limited because only six or seven AZD1222 recipients were SARS-CoV-2 seropositive at baseline. The vaccine-associated CD4 TCRs covered the entire spike protein, and the dominant responses fell in regions 160-218 and 743-854.

From the germline V gene, CDR1 is MDHEN and CDR2 is SYDVKM. Relative to germline, V is 5 bases shorter and J is 5 bases shorter, with 16 bases between their ends. The CDR3 numbers 15 residues from cysteine through phenylalanine. Solely the CDR3 DNA is kept, with 45 bases framed from the first base. The CDR3 regions of human TCRbeta chains were analyzed by immunosequencing. The paper's data handling went like this. Repertoire TCRs were checked for matches against a reference library of SARS-CoV-2-specific TCRs that had been generated using the MIRA antigen-specificity platform. Breadth was defined as the fraction of unique TCRs that were SARS-CoV-2-associated. Depth was defined as the fraction of total T cells that were SARS-CoV-2-associated. Using the MIRA data, each spike-specific TCR was mapped to the spike region that the TCR reacts to and placed in a CD4 or CD8 class. Log10-transformed breadth and depth values were compared by one-way ANOVA with Sidak's multiple comparisons tests. TCRdb limited this immuneACCESS table to in-frame rearrangements with V and J called. A share of clones is missing; checked studies link under half to unresolved V genes, and the rest is unexplained. V and J calls and clone size come straight from that table; D and trimming were deduced from the DNA. In this sample the table shows under 150,000 clones, over 80% of which occur a single time. The ten most abundant clones make up around 2.8% of the sample.

This clone was seen ten or more times. Its cognate antigen has yet to be identified. No base qualities exist here, and no much larger clone lies one base off it. According to the study, the label for this sample's time point signals: baseline before first vaccination. The treatment or condition tag for this specimen amounts to: meningococcal conjugate vaccine given as trial control. Vaccinee samples came from UK trials COV001 and COV002, including a single-blind randomized controlled phase 2/3 trial of AZD1222 (ChAdOx1 nCoV-19) in healthy adults. For TCRbeta chain sequencing, PBMC samples were collected from trial participants at day 0 and at day 28 after the second dose.

The sequence is built from TRBV28 and TRBJ2-4; the D gene is possibly TRBD1 or TRBD2, each agreeing over 6 bases. The sample was peripheral blood, taken on day 0 of MenACWY control vaccination. This clonotype was obtained from an adult in good health. The DNA reads TGTGCCAGCAGTCCCCCCCCGGGGGCCCAAAACATTCAGTACTTC. Its protein product is CASSPPPGAQNIQYF.